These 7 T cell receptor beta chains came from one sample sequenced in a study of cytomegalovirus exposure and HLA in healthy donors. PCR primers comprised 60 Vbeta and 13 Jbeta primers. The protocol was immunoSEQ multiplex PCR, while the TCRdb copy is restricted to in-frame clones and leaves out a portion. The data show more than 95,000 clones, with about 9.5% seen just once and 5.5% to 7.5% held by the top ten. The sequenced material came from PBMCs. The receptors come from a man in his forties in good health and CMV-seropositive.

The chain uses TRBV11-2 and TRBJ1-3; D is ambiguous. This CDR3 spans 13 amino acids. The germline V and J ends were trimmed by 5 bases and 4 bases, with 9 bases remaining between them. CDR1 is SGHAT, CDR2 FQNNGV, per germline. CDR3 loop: CASSKITGNTIYF. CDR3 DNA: TGTGCCAGCAGCAAGATAACAGGAAACACCATATATTTT.

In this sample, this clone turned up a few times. The CDR3 DNA reads TGTGCCAGCACCAACGGGGACTCCGCATCCAATGAGCAGTTCTTC. Protein product: CASTNGDSASNEQFF. This rearrangement joins TRBV27 to TRBJ2-1; TRBD2 is a possible D gene (6 bases). Trimming left V 7 bases short and J 6 bases short, with 19 bases between. CDR1 and CDR2 (germline): MNHEY, SMNVEV (reference sequence). This CDR3 has 15 amino acids.

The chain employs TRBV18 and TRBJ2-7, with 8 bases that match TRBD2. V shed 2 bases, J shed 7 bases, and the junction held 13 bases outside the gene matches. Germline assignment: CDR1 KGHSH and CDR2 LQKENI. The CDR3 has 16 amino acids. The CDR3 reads CASSPGGLAASGEQYF. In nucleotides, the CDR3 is TGTGCCAGCTCACCAGGAGGACTAGCAGCTTCGGGGGAGCAGTACTTC.

Here the CDR3 reads CASSEEGAQPQHF. For the CDR3, the DNA is TGCGCCAGCAGCGAGGAGGGCGCTCAGCCCCAGCATTTT. The gene calls are TRBV5-1 and TRBJ1-5, with D unclear. The CDR3 is made up of 13 amino acids. Germline loops: CDR1 SGHRS, CDR2 YFSETQ. V was clipped by 4 bases and J by 6 bases, with 11 bases between them.

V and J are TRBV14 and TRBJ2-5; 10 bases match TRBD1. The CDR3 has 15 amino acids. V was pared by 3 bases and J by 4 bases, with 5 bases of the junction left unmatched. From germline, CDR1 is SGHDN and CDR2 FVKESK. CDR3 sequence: CASSQIRDRGETQYF. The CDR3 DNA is TGTGCCAGCAGCCAGATCCGGGACAGGGGAGAGACCCAGTACTTC.

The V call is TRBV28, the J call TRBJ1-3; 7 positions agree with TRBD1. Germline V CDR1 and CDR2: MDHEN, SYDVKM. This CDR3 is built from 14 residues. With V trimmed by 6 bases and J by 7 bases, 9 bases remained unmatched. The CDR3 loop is CASSPTGQHNTIYF. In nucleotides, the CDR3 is TGTGCCAGCAGCCCTACGGGACAGCACAACACCATATATTTT.

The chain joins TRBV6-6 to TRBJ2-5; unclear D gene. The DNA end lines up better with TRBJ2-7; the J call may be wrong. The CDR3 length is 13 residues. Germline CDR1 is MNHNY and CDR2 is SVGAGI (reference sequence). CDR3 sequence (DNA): TGTGCCAGCAGTCCTTTTAGCTCCTACGAGCAGTACTTC. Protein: CASSPFSSYEQYF.